A selection of T cell receptor beta chains follows, all from one sample in a study of blood T cell repertoires in COVID-19. Sequenced by immunoSEQ multiplex PCR; TCRdb stores in-frame clones only, minus some. This table has 80,000 or so clones, roughly 78% appearing once. Sequences were obtained from peripheral blood. The source is a man between 60 and 75 years old with acute or convalescent COVID-19. Each CDR3 is given with its conserved first and last residue. Fields, in order: V gene, clone size, J gene, D gene, CDR3 DNA, CDR3 protein. The D gene is left open where the match is weak. Clone size is not always given. Where it is, it says once, few, many or a class for expanded clones.

v_gene: TRBV19; abundance: NA; j_gene: TRBJ2-2; d_gene: TRBD2; CDR3nt: TGTGCCAGTAATAGCGGGAACGCGAACACCGGGGAGCTGTTTTTT; CDR3aa: CASNSGNANTGELFF
v_gene: TRBV25-1; abundance: NA; j_gene: TRBJ2-1; d_gene: NA; CDR3nt: TGTGCCAGCAGTGGGTTTAGGGGTATAGGTCATGAGCAGTTCTTC; CDR3aa: CASSGFRGIGHEQFF
v_gene: TRBV11-2; abundance: NA; j_gene: TRBJ1-3; d_gene: NA; CDR3nt: TGTGCCAGCAGCCCCACTGGACTGAGCTCTGGAAACACCATATATTTT; CDR3aa: CASSPTGLSSGNTIYF
v_gene: TRBV18; abundance: NA; j_gene: TRBJ2-2; d_gene: TRBD2; CDR3nt: TGTGCCAGCTCACCACCCACGGGAGGGAACACCGGGGAGCTGTTTTTT; CDR3aa: CASSPPTGGNTGELFF
v_gene: TRBV6-5; abundance: NA; j_gene: TRBJ2-3; d_gene: NA; CDR3nt: TGTGCCAGCAGTTCCTACGTCGGCACAGATACGCAGTATTTT; CDR3aa: CASSSYVGTDTQYF
v_gene: TRBV28; abundance: NA; j_gene: TRBJ2-1; d_gene: NA; CDR3nt: TGTGCCAGCAGTTTAGCTGGAGGGGGCGGCTCCTACAATGAGCAGTTCTTC; CDR3aa: CASSLAGGGGSYNEQFF
v_gene: TRBV7-9; abundance: NA; j_gene: TRBJ2-2; d_gene: NA; CDR3nt: TGTGCCAGCAGCCGTTTCGGGACAATGAACACCGGGGAGCTGTTTTTT; CDR3aa: CASSRFGTMNTGELFF
v_gene: TRBV9; abundance: NA; j_gene: TRBJ2-1; d_gene: TRBD2; CDR3nt: TGTGCCAGCAGCGTACCAGGTCCGGGAGGGCACAATGAGCAGTTCTTC; CDR3aa: CASSVPGPGGHNEQFF
v_gene: TRBV7-2; abundance: few; j_gene: TRBJ1-2; d_gene: TRBD1; CDR3nt: TGTGCCAGCAGCTTAGGACAGGGGGAAGGCTACACCTTC; CDR3aa: CASSLGQGEGYTF
v_gene: TRBV7-2; abundance: NA; j_gene: TRBJ2-2; d_gene: TRBD2; CDR3nt: TGTGCCAGCAGCTTAGTGGCTAGCGGGGGGTATGGCGGGGAGCTGTTTTTT; CDR3aa: CASSLVASGGYGGELFF
v_gene: TRBV28; abundance: few; j_gene: TRBJ2-2; d_gene: TRBD1; CDR3nt: TGTGCCAGCTGGAACAGGGGGTCGTCCGGGGAGCTGTTTTTT; CDR3aa: CASWNRGSSGELFF
v_gene: TRBV6-5; abundance: NA; j_gene: TRBJ2-1; d_gene: TRBD2; CDR3nt: TGTGCCAGCAGTTACTCTCAAGCGGGGGGGCTAAATGAGCAGTTCTTC; CDR3aa: CASSYSQAGGLNEQFF
v_gene: TRBV25-1; abundance: few; j_gene: TRBJ1-6; d_gene: NA; CDR3nt: TGTGCCAGCAGTCAGTCGGGCTCCTATAATTCACCCCTCCACTTT; CDR3aa: CASSQSGSYNSPLHF
v_gene: TRBV6-1; abundance: NA; j_gene: TRBJ1-6; d_gene: NA; CDR3nt: TGTGCCAGCAGTGAAGCTGGCAGGGTAGCCCTCCACTTT; CDR3aa: CASSEAGRVALHF
v_gene: TRBV7-2; abundance: NA; j_gene: TRBJ2-6; d_gene: NA; CDR3nt: TGTGCCAGCAGCTTAGCAAGGGACACTGGGGCCAACGTCCTGACTTTC; CDR3aa: CASSLARDTGANVLTF
v_gene: TRBV5-1; abundance: few; j_gene: TRBJ1-1; d_gene: NA; CDR3nt: TGCGCCAGCAGCTTGGATTTGGGGGCGGTGAACACTGAAGCTTTCTTT; CDR3aa: CASSLDLGAVNTEAFF
v_gene: TRBV2; abundance: NA; j_gene: TRBJ1-4; d_gene: NA; CDR3nt: TGTGCCAGCACGGGGAGAGGTGAAAAACTGTTTTTT; CDR3aa: CASTGRGEKLFF
v_gene: TRBV4-2; abundance: NA; j_gene: TRBJ2-3; d_gene: TRBD2; CDR3nt: TGTGCCAGCAGCCAAGGGGCCGGACTAGCGTACACAGATACGCAGTATTTT; CDR3aa: CASSQGAGLAYTDTQYF
v_gene: TRBV30; abundance: NA; j_gene: TRBJ1-1; d_gene: TRBD1; CDR3nt: TGTGCCTGGAGTTCACAGGGGGAGGGGGACACTGAAGCTTTCTTT; CDR3aa: CAWSSQGEGDTEAFF
v_gene: TRBV11-2; abundance: NA; j_gene: TRBJ2-7; d_gene: TRBD1; CDR3nt: TGTGCCAGCAGCTTAAGTCAAGCAAGGGGGCGCGAGCAGTACTTC; CDR3aa: CASSLSQARGREQYF
v_gene: TRBV6-6; abundance: once; j_gene: TRBJ2-2; d_gene: NA; CDR3nt: TGTGCCAGCAGTTCGAACAGGGATGGGGAGCTGTTTTTT; CDR3aa: CASSSNRDGELFF
v_gene: TRBV6-5; abundance: NA; j_gene: TRBJ1-2; d_gene: NA; CDR3nt: TGTGCCAGCAGTTACGGGCCGCTTTATGGCTACACCTTC; CDR3aa: CASSYGPLYGYTF
v_gene: TRBV7-8; abundance: NA; j_gene: TRBJ2-1; d_gene: NA; CDR3nt: TGTGCCAGCAGCCGCAGGGAGGTCAATGAGCAGTTCTTC; CDR3aa: CASSRREVNEQFF
v_gene: TRBV28; abundance: NA; j_gene: TRBJ1-1; d_gene: NA; CDR3nt: TGTGCCAGCAGTATGGACAGCCTCGGTGAAGCTTTCTTT; CDR3aa: CASSMDSLGEAFF
v_gene: TRBV27; abundance: NA; j_gene: TRBJ1-2; d_gene: NA; CDR3nt: TGTGCCAGCAGTCTCTACAGGGACGTCGGCTATGGCTACACCTTC; CDR3aa: CASSLYRDVGYGYTF
v_gene: TRBV5-1; abundance: NA; j_gene: TRBJ1-5; d_gene: TRBD1; CDR3nt: TGCGCCAGCAGCCTAGACAGGGGGAGAGGTCAGCCCCAGCATTTT; CDR3aa: CASSLDRGRGQPQHF
v_gene: TRBV7-2; abundance: NA; j_gene: TRBJ2-1; d_gene: NA; CDR3nt: TGTGCCAGCAGCACCAGGCGGGCTAGCTCCTACAATGAGCAGTTCTTC; CDR3aa: CASSTRRASSYNEQFF
v_gene: TRBV7-9; abundance: NA; j_gene: TRBJ2-7; d_gene: NA; CDR3nt: TGTGCCAGCAGCTTAGATGTTCCCTCCGAGCAGTACTTC; CDR3aa: CASSLDVPSEQYF
v_gene: TRBV11-2; abundance: NA; j_gene: TRBJ2-7; d_gene: NA; CDR3nt: TGTGCCAGCAGCTTTTCATACGAGCAGTACTTC; CDR3aa: CASSFSYEQYF
v_gene: TRBV24-1; abundance: NA; j_gene: TRBJ2-7; d_gene: NA; CDR3nt: TGTGCCACCAGTCCCGCGGATGCCTACGAGCAGTACTTC; CDR3aa: CATSPADAYEQYF
v_gene: TRBV28; abundance: NA; j_gene: TRBJ1-5; d_gene: NA; CDR3nt: TGTGCCAGCAGCTTATCGTTCTGGGGGCGCAATCAGCCCCAGCATTTT; CDR3aa: CASSLSFWGRNQPQHF
v_gene: TRBV7-2; abundance: few; j_gene: TRBJ2-7; d_gene: TRBD2; CDR3nt: TGTGCCAGCAGCTCTACTAGCGGGTTAGCCTACGAGCAGTACTTC; CDR3aa: CASSSTSGLAYEQYF